Given below is one T cell receptor beta chain in context. The antigen is unknown. This sample is drawn from a study of T-cell memory formation after mild COVID-19. V shed 1 base and J 8 bases; nucleotides not matched to a gene: 6. The length of the CDR3 is 14 residues. Germline V gene lookup returns CDR1 SGHRS and CDR2 YFSETQ. Using its own MiXCR run on the 5' RACE reads, TCRdb lists one record per CDR3 protein. Among over 300,000 distinct CDR3 sequences listed, less than 25% were seen once. Findings of the study overall: Pre-infection memory carried some responding clones, suggesting that cross-reactive memory joined. Whereas later expanders leaned CD4+, clones contracting day 15 to 85 showed a balanced CD4/CD8 makeup.

The sequence was obtained from a man aged 18-30 years who had mild COVID-19 (a few samples of this study predate the infection). Cell type and time point are not known. This chain joins TRBV5-1 and TRBJ2-4; TRBD2 agrees at 7 bases. The sequencing input was PBMCs or a T cell subset sorted from them (not recorded which). The CDR3 region has the DNA TGCGCCAGCAGCTTGTCCTCTGGGGGGGACATTCAGTACTTC. It translates to CASSLSSGGDIQYF.